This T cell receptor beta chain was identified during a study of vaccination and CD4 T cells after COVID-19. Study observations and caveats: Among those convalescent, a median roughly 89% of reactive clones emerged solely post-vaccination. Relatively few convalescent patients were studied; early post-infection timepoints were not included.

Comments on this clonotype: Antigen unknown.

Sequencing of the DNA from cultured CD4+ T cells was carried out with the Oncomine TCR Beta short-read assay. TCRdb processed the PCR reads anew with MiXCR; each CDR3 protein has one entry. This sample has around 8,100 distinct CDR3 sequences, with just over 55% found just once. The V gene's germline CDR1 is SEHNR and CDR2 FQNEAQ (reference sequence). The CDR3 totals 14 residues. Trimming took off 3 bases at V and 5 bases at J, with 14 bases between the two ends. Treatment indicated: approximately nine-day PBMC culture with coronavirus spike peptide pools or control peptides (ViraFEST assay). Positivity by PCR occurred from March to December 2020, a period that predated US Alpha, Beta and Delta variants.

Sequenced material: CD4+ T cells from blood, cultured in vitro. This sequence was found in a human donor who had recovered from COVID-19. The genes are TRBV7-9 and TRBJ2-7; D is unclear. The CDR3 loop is CASSFGPLYHEQYF. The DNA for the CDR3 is TGTGCCAGCAGCTTCGGACCCCTTTACCACGAGCAGTACTTC.